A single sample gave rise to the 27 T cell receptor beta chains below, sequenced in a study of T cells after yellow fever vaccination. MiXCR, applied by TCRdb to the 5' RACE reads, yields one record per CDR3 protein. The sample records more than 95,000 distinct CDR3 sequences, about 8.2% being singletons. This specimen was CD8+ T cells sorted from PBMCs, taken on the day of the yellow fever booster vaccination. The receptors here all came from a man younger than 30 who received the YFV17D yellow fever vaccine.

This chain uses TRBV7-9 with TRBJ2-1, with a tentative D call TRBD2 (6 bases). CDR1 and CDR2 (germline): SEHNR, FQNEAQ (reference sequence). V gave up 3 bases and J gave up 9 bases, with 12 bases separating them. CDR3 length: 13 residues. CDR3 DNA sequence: TGTGCCAGCAGCTTGTCCCTAGCGACTGAGCAGTTCTTC. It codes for CASSLSLATEQFF. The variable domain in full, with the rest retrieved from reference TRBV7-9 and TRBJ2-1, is DTGVSQNPRHKITKRGQNVTFRCDPISEHNRLYWYRQTLGQGPEFLTYFQNEAQLEKSRLLSDRFSAERPKGSFSTLEIQRTEQGDSAMYLCASSLSLATEQFFGPGTRLTVL.

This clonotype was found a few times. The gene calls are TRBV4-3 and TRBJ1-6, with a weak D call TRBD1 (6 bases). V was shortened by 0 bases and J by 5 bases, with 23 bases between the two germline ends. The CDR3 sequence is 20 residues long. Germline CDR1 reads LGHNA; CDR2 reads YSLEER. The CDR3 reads CASSQDEGHLPGGNNSPLHF. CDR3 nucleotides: TGCGCCAGCAGCCAAGATGAGGGACACCTTCCCGGCGGTAATAATTCACCCCTCCACTTT.

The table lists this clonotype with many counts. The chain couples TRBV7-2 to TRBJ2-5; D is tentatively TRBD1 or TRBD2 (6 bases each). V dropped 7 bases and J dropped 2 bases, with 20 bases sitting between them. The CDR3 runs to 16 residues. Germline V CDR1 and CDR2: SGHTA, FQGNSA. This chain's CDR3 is CASTPGGRTEQETQYF. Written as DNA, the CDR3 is TGTGCCAGCACCCCTGGGGGGCGGACGGAACAAGAGACCCAGTACTTC. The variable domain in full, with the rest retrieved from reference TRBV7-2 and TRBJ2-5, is GAGVSQSPSNKVTEKGKDVELRCDPISGHTALYWYRQSLGQGLEFLIYFQGNSAPDKSGLPSDRFSAERTGGSVSTLTIQRTQQEDSAVYLCASTPGGRTEQETQYFGPGTRLLVL.

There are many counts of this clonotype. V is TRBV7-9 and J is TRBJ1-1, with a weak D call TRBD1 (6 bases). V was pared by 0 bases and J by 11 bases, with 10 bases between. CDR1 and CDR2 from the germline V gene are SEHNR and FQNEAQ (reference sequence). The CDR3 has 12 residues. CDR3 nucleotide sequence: TGTGCCAGCAGCTTAGCCCGGGGGCCGGCTTTCTTT. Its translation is CASSLARGPAFF.

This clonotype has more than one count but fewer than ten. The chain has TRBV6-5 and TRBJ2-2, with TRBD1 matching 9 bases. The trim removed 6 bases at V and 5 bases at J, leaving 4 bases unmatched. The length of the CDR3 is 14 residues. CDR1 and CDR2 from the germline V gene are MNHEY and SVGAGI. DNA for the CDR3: TGTGCCAGCAGCCTCGACAGGGGGACCGGGGAGCTGTTTTTT. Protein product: CASSLDRGTGELFF.

CDR3 region: CAISERGQGGSPLHF. For the CDR3, the DNA is TGTGCCATCAGTGAGAGAGGACAGGGGGGCTCACCCCTCCACTTT. The gene calls are TRBV10-3 and TRBJ1-6; 10 positions agree with TRBD1. Germline V gene data show CDR1 as ENHRY and CDR2 as SYGVKD. CDR3 length equals 15 residues. V was clipped by 2 bases and J by 10 bases; unmatched bases: 5.

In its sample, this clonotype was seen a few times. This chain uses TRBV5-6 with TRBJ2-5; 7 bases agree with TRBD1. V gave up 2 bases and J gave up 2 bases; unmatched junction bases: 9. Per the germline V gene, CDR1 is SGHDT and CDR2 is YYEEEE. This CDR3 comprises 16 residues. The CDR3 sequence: CASSFVDRSRQETQYF. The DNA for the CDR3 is TGTGCCAGCAGCTTTGTGGACAGGAGCCGTCAAGAGACCCAGTACTTC.

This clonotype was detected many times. The CDR3 region is CASSLVASGATGELFF. CDR3 bases: TGTGCCAGCAGCTTAGTGGCTAGCGGGGCCACCGGGGAGCTGTTTTTT. V usage is TRBV11-1 and J usage is TRBJ2-2; 9 bases fit TRBD2. The CDR3 is 16 amino acids. Germline CDR1 and CDR2: SGHAT and FQDESV (reference sequence). With 1 base clipped from V and 4 bases from J, the junction kept 4 bases outside the gene matches.

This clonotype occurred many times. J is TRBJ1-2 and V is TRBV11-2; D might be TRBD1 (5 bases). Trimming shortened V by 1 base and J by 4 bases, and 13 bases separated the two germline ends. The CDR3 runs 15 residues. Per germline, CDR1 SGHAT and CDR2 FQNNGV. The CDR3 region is CASSLVRRDFYGYTF. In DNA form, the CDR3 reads TGTGCCAGCAGCTTAGTAAGACGGGACTTCTATGGCTACACCTTC.

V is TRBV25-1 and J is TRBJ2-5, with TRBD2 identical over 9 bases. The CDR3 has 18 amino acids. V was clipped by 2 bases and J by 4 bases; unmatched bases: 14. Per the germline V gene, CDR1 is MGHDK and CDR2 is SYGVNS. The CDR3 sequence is CASSESGSLGAGGETQYF. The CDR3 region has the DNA TGTGCCAGCAGTGAAAGTGGGTCCTTAGGAGCGGGGGGAGAGACCCAGTACTTC.

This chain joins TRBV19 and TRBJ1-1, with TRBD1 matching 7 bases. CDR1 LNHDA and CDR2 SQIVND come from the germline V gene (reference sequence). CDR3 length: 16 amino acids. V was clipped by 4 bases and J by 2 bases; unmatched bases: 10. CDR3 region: CASSKSGTAKNTEAFF. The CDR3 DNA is TGTGCCAGTAGTAAATCCGGGACAGCCAAAAACACTGAAGCTTTCTTT.

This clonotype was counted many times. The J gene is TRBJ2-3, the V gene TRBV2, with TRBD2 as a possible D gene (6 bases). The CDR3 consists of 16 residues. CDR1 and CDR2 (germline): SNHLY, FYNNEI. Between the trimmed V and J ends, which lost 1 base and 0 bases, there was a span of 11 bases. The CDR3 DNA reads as TGTGCCAGCAGTGAAGGACGGGGGTCAAGCACAGATACGCAGTATTTT. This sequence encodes CASSEGRGSSTDTQYF.

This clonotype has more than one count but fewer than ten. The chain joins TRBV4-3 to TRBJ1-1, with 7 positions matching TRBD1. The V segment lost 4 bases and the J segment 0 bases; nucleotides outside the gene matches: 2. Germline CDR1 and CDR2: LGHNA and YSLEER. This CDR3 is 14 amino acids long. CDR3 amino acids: CASSPGTVNTEAFF. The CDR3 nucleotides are TGCGCCAGCAGCCCGGGGACAGTGAACACTGAAGCTTTCTTT.

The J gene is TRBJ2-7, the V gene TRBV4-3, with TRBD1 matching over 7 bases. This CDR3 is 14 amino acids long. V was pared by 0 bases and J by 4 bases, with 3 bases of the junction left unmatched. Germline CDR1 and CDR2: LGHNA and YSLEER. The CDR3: CASSQEDRQYEQYF. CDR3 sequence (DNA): TGCGCCAGCAGCCAAGAGGACAGGCAGTACGAGCAGTACTTC.

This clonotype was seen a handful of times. The CDR3 here is CSVETGDHYGYTF. CDR3 DNA sequence: TGCAGCGTTGAAACAGGGGACCACTATGGCTACACCTTC. This chain connects TRBV29-1 to TRBJ1-2; 7 bases fit TRBD1. The germline gives CDR1 SQVTM, CDR2 ANQGSEA. With 2 bases clipped from V and 3 bases from J, the junction kept 3 bases outside the gene matches. The CDR3 extends over 13 amino acids.

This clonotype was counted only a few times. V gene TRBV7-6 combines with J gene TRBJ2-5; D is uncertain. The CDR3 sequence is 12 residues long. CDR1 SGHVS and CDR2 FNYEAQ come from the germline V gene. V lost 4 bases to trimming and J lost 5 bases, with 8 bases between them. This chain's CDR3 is CASSSLSETQYF. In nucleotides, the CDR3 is TGTGCCAGCAGCTCTCTCTCGGAGACCCAGTACTTC.

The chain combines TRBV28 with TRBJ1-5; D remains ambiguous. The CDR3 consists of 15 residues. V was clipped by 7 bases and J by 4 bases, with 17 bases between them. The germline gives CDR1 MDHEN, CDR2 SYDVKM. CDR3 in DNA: TGTGCCAGCACCCCAAGAGGTCAGTGGAATCAGCCCCAGCATTTT. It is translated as CASTPRGQWNQPQHF.

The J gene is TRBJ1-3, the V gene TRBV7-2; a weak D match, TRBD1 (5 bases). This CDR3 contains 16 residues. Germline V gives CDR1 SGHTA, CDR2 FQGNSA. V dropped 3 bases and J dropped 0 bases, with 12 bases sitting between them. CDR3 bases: TGTGCCAGCAGCTTTTCGGGACCGAGCTCTGGAAACACCATATATTTT. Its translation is CASSFSGPSSGNTIYF.

CDR3 nucleotides: TGTGCCAGCAGCTTTTTGGCAGAGCCTGAGTACACTGAAGCTTTCTTT. Its translation is CASSFLAEPEYTEAFF. The genes are TRBV7-6 and TRBJ1-1; D is unclear. Germline assignment: CDR1 SGHVS and CDR2 FNYEAQ. This CDR3 region has 16 residues. V dropped 3 bases and J dropped 3 bases, with 17 bases sitting between them.

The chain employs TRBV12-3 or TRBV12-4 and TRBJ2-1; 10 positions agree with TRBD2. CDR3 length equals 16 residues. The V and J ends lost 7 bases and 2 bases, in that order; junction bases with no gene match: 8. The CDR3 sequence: CASMPSGGPTYNEQFF. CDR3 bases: TGTGCCAGCATGCCTAGCGGGGGCCCCACCTACAATGAGCAGTTCTTC.

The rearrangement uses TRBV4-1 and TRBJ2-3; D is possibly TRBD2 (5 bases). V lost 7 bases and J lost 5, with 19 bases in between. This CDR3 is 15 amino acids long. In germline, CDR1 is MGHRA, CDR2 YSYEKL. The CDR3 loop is CASTVTGSSVDTQYF. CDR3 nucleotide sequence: TGCGCCAGCACCGTGACCGGTAGTAGCGTAGATACGCAGTATTTT.

In DNA form, the CDR3 reads TGTGCCAGCAGCCCCGATTCGGGACAGGGGAATTCACCCCTCCACTTT. Protein: CASSPDSGQGNSPLHF. The J gene is TRBJ1-6, the V gene TRBV6-5; 10 nucleotides agree with TRBD1. Germline CDR1 and CDR2: MNHEY and SVGAGI. This CDR3 spans 16 amino acids. V gave up 6 bases and J gave up 7 bases; unmatched junction bases: 9.

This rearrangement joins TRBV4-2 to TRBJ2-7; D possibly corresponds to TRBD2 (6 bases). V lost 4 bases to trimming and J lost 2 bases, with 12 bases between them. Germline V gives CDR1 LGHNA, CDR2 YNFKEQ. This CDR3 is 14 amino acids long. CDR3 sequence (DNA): TGTGCCAGCAGCCCTCTCGGGGGAACCTACGAGCAGTACTTC. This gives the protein CASSPLGGTYEQYF.

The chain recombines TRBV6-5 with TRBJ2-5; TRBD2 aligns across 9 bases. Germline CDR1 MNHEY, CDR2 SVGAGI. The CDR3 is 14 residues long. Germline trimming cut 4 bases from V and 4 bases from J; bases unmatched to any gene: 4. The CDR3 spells CASSSAGGVETQYF. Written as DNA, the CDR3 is TGTGCCAGCAGTTCCGCGGGAGGGGTAGAGACCCAGTACTTC.

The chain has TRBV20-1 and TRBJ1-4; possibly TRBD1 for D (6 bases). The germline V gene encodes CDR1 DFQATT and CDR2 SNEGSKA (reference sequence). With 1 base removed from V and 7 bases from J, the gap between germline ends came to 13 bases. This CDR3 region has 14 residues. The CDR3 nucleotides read TGCAGTGCTAGAGGGTCAGGGGTTGGTGAAAAACTGTTTTTT. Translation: CSARGSGVGEKLFF.

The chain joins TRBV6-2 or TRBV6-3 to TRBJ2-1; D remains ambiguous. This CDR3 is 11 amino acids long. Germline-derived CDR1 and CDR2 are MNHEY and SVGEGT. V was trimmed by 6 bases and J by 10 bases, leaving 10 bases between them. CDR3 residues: CASSSQLEQFF. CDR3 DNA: TGTGCCAGCAGCTCACAGCTAGAGCAGTTCTTC.

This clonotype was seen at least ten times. CDR3 DNA sequence: TGTGCCAGCAGCCCAGGACCCAGCGTAGATACGCAGTATTTT. Protein: CASSPGPSVDTQYF. The chain combines TRBV7-3 with TRBJ2-3, with D uncertain. Trimming pared 5 bases from V and 5 bases from J, leaving 14 bases between. CDR1 is SGHTA, CDR2 FQGTGA, per germline. The CDR3 runs to 14 residues.